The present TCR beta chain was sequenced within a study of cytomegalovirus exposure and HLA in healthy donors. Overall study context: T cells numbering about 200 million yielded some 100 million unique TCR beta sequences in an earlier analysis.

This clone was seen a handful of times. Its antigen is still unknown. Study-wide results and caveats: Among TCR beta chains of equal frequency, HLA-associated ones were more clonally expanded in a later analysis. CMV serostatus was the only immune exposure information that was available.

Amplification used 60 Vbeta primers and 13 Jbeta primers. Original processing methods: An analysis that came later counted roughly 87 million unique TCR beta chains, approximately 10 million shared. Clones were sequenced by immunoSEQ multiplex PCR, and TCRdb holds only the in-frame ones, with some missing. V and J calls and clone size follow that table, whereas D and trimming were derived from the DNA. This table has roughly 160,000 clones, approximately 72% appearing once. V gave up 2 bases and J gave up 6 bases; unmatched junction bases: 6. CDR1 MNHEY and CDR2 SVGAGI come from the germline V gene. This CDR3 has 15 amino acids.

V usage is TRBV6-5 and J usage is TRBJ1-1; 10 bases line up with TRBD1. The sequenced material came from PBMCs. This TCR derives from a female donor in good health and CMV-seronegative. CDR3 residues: CASSYTTGGRAEAFF. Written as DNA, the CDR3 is TGTGCCAGCAGTTACACGACAGGGGGCAGAGCTGAAGCTTTCTTT.